The 19 T cell receptor beta chains listed next were all sequenced from one sample in a study of neurological immune-mediated disorders. Using its own MiXCR run on the 5' RACE reads, TCRdb lists one record per CDR3 protein. Among some 33,000 distinct CDR3 sequences, more than 1.3% were seen once, and the ten largest hold 9.2%. Input material: PBMCs. These receptors all stem from a woman in her 30s with multiple sclerosis.

This clonotype was observed at least ten times. The chain couples TRBV7-2 to TRBJ1-2; unclear D gene. The length of the CDR3 is 11 residues. Germline CDR1 and CDR2: SGHTA and FQGNSA. Trimming pared 5 bases from V and 7 bases from J, leaving 8 bases between. CDR3 nucleotide sequence: TGTGCCAGCAGCGACCGGGTTGGCTACACCTTC. This gives the protein CASSDRVGYTF.

This clonotype was detected ten times or more. This sequence joins TRBV12-3 or TRBV12-4 and TRBJ2-1; TRBD2 might be the D (6 bases). V dropped 3 bases and J dropped 10 bases, with 10 bases sitting between them. CDR3 length: 12 residues. Here the CDR3 reads CASSLRRAEQFF. The CDR3 coding sequence is TGTGCCAGCAGTTTGAGGAGGGCCGAGCAGTTCTTC.

This clonotype was picked up one time. A read error may produce the germline difference seen at one junction end. The J gene is TRBJ2-5, the V gene TRBV3-1; no firm D call. The CDR3 is made up of 13 amino acids. Germline loops: CDR1 LGHDT, CDR2 YNNKEL (reference sequence). CDR3 nucleotide sequence: TGTGCCAGCAGCCAAGCGGAACAAGAGACCCGGTACTTC. It translates to CASSQAEQETRYF.

This clonotype has a single count. At one end, the junction sequence differs from germline, possibly due to a read error. This chain links TRBV25-1 with TRBJ1-6; D is uncertain. Germline CDR1 and CDR2: MGHDK and SYGVNS. The CDR3 has 14 residues. CDR3 coding DNA: TGTGCCAGCAGTTCCCAATCGCATAATTCAACCCTCAACTTT. The encoded protein is CASSSQSHNSTLNF.

This clonotype showed up many times. The chain uses TRBV12-3 or TRBV12-4 and TRBJ1-6, with 9 bases aligning to TRBD1. The CDR3 length is 16 residues. With V trimmed by 5 bases and J by 8 bases, 10 bases remained unmatched. This CDR3 reads CASSRGTGQGDSPLHF. The CDR3 nucleotides read TGTGCCAGCAGTCGAGGAACGGGACAGGGAGATTCACCCCTCCACTTT.

At least ten counts were recorded for this clonotype. The V call is TRBV12-3 or TRBV12-4, the J call TRBJ1-1; D is ambiguous. The CDR3 is made up of 14 amino acids. Deletions cut 10 bases from V and 0 bases from J, with 15 bases between. The CDR3 DNA is TGTGCCACCACACAAGGTTCGGTGAACACTGAAGCTTTCTTT. It yields the protein CATTQGSVNTEAFF.

This clonotype was counted many times. The chain recombines TRBV10-3 with TRBJ2-7; 7 positions match TRBD1. The V segment lost 2 bases and the J segment 2 bases; nucleotides outside the gene matches: 6. CDR1 and CDR2 (germline): ENHRY, SYGVKD. This CDR3 has 15 residues. The chain's CDR3 is CAISETGTVPYEQYF. The CDR3 bases are TGTGCCATCAGTGAGACCGGGACAGTTCCCTACGAGCAGTACTTC.

By its share, this clonotype is medium-sized (0.01 to 0.1%). V is TRBV5-1 and J is TRBJ1-1; no firm D call. The CDR3 has 16 residues. Per the germline V gene, CDR1 is SGHRS and CDR2 is YFSETQ. Deletions cut 3 bases from V and 1 base from J, with 16 bases between. The CDR3 sequence is CASSWARERGNTEAFF. The CDR3 DNA reads TGCGCCAGCAGCTGGGCCCGAGAGCGGGGGAACACTGAAGCTTTCTTT.

This clonotype showed up many times. CDR3 DNA: TGTGCCAGCAGCCCCCCGTTGGGTGCAGGCTCCTACGAGCAGTACTTC. It translates to CASSPPLGAGSYEQYF. The gene calls are TRBV11-2 and TRBJ2-7; D is unclear. V shed 5 bases and J shed 0 bases, with 17 bases lying between them. The CDR3 covers 16 residues. CDR1 and CDR2 (germline): SGHAT, FQNNGV.

Many counts were recorded for this clonotype. The genes are TRBV12-3 or TRBV12-4 and TRBJ1-1; D is uncertain. V lost 6 bases to trimming and J lost 4 bases, with 12 bases between them. This CDR3 is built from 13 residues. CDR3 DNA sequence: TGTGCCAGCAGGATAGTCAGTGTCACTGAAGCTTTCTTT. As protein: CASRIVSVTEAFF.

This clonotype occurred many times. The chain employs TRBV5-1 and TRBJ2-5; 8 bases line up with TRBD1. CDR1 is SGHRS and CDR2 is YFSETQ in the germline V gene. This CDR3 spans 16 amino acids. J lost 5 bases, V lost 1 base, and 10 bases had no gene match. This CDR3 reads CASSLTGQGLLETQYF. The DNA of the CDR3 is TGCGCCAGCAGCTTGACCGGACAGGGTCTTCTGGAGACCCAGTACTTC.

In its sample, this clonotype was seen many times. CDR3 sequence reads: CSARVGETQYF. The CDR3 DNA follows: TGCAGTGCTAGAGTTGGGGAGACCCAGTACTTC. The chain employs TRBV20-1 and TRBJ2-5, with D unresolved. CDR3 length equals 11 residues. V lost 1 base and J lost 5, with 5 bases in between. The germline V gene encodes CDR1 DFQATT and CDR2 SNEGSKA (reference sequence).

This clonotype is termed large. The V gene is TRBV20-1, the J gene TRBJ1-1, with TRBD1 identical over 9 bases. The junction had 19 bases not matched to a gene; V was cut back by 5 bases and J by 0 bases. The CDR3 sequence is 19 residues long. CDR1 DFQATT and CDR2 SNEGSKA come from the germline V gene (reference sequence). CDR3 amino acids: CSARVGQGTTGTMNTEAFF. The CDR3 coding sequence is TGCAGTGCTCGTGTGGGACAGGGAACCACGGGGACGATGAACACTGAAGCTTTCTTT.

This clonotype was seen ten or more times. The V and J genes are TRBV7-2 and TRBJ2-7, with unresolved D. Trimming took off 1 base at V and 3 bases at J, with 10 bases between the two ends. The length of the CDR3 is 14 residues. Germline V gives CDR1 SGHTA, CDR2 FQGNSA. The CDR3: CASSLEGTVYEQYF. CDR3 nucleotides: TGTGCCAGCAGCTTAGAGGGTACAGTCTACGAGCAGTACTTC.

This clonotype has at least ten counts. V gene TRBV24-1 combines with J gene TRBJ2-1; possibly TRBD1 for D (6 bases). This CDR3 region has 16 residues. Germline lookup yields CDR1 KGHDR and CDR2 SFDVKD. Trimming cost V 4 bases and J 3 bases, with 15 bases left between them. The CDR3 DNA is TGTGCCACCAGTGACCCCGGGACATCAGACTACAATGAGCAGTTCTTC. The encoded protein is CATSDPGTSDYNEQFF.

This clonotype came up many times. The chain recombines TRBV7-3 with TRBJ2-7; D may be TRBD1 (6 bases). The CDR3 runs to 13 residues. The V and J ends lost 4 bases and 5 bases respectively, with 12 bases between them. In germline, CDR1 is SGHTA, CDR2 FQGTGA. The CDR3 DNA reads TGTGCCAGCAGCTACAATGGGGGCGACGAGCAGTACTTC. As protein: CASSYNGGDEQYF. Full variable domain (rest looked up from reference TRBV7-3 and TRBJ2-7): GAGVSQTPSNKVTEKGKYVELRCDPISGHTALYWYRQSLGQGPEFLIYFQGTGAADDSGLPNDRFFAVRPEGSVSTLKIQRTERGDSAVYLCASSYNGGDEQYFGPGTRLTVT.

The sample holds many counts of this clonotype. This chain joins TRBV6-2 or TRBV6-3 and TRBJ2-1, with unresolved D. Germline loops: CDR1 MNHEY, CDR2 SVGEGT. The CDR3 covers 14 residues. Deletions cut 2 bases from V and 4 bases from J, with 9 bases between. In DNA form, the CDR3 reads TGTGCCAGCAGTTACAGCCAAAGTTACAATGAGCAGTTCTTC. Amino acid sequence: CASSYSQSYNEQFF.

This clonotype occurred many times. The J gene is TRBJ1-5, the V gene TRBV19; 9 nucleotides line up with TRBD1. Trimming took 6 bases from V and 4 from J; bases not matched to a gene: 1. Germline V gene sequence: CDR1 LNHDA, CDR2 SQIVND (reference sequence). The CDR3 loop spans 13 amino acids. This CDR3 is CASRQGANQPQHF. CDR3 in DNA: TGTGCCAGTAGACAGGGGGCGAATCAGCCCCAGCATTTT.

This clonotype came up many times. V usage is TRBV12-3 or TRBV12-4 and J usage is TRBJ1-5; perhaps TRBD1 as D (6 bases). The ends were cut back, 7 bases at V and 1 base at J, with 14 bases in the middle. The CDR3 runs 15 residues. Here the CDR3 reads CASTLGRGSNQPQHF. Here the CDR3 DNA reads TGTGCCAGCACCCTAGGTAGGGGGAGCAATCAGCCCCAGCATTTT.